The rows below give T cell receptor beta chains drawn from one sample of a study of T-cell memory formation after mild COVID-19. TCRdb used MiXCR to reprocess the 5' RACE reads, holding one entry per CDR3 protein. Of under 400,000 distinct CDR3 sequences listed, roughly 21% are singletons. The source material was PBMCs or a T cell subset sorted from them (not recorded which). Receptors originate from an adult woman who had mild COVID-19 (a few samples of this study predate the infection). Cell type and time point are not known. CDR3s leave out the opening cysteine and the closing phenylalanine or tryptophan. The order of the fields is V gene, clone size, J gene, CDR3 protein. Rows give clone size only sometimes, using once, few, many, or a class for an expanded clone.

v_gene: TRBV12-3/TRBV12-4
abundance: few
j_gene: TRBJ1-2
CDR3aa: ASRQGPYGYT

v_gene: TRBV20-1
abundance: few
j_gene: TRBJ2-1
CDR3aa: TNGGPVRGEQF

v_gene: TRBV6-5
abundance: few
j_gene: TRBJ2-7
CDR3aa: ASSYQREQY

v_gene: TRBV20-1
abundance: .
j_gene: TRBJ2-1
CDR3aa: SALTSGRDNEQF

v_gene: TRBV27
abundance: .
j_gene: TRBJ2-1
CDR3aa: ASSTRLVSYNEQF

v_gene: TRBV5-1
abundance: .
j_gene: TRBJ1-3
CDR3aa: ASSAQTSGNTIY

v_gene: TRBV24-1
abundance: few
j_gene: TRBJ2-1
CDR3aa: ATSALNEQF

v_gene: TRBV23-1
abundance: .
j_gene: TRBJ2-7
CDR3aa: ASSPPGGASPPYEQY

v_gene: TRBV12-3/TRBV12-4
abundance: once
j_gene: TRBJ1-1
CDR3aa: ASSLAAEGNTEAF

v_gene: TRBV5-1
abundance: few
j_gene: TRBJ2-7
CDR3aa: ASSLGTGGREVY

v_gene: TRBV5-1
abundance: many
j_gene: TRBJ1-1
CDR3aa: ASMTGGGMNTEAF

v_gene: TRBV27
abundance: few
j_gene: TRBJ2-7
CDR3aa: ASSLGAGVVEQY

v_gene: TRBV7-8
abundance: .
j_gene: TRBJ2-7
CDR3aa: ASSFGPGLRYEQY

v_gene: TRBV11-3
abundance: .
j_gene: TRBJ2-1
CDR3aa: ASSLTGGRYNEQF